This T cell receptor beta chain was recovered during a study of CD8 T cells in ankylosing spondylitis. Findings and limits, study-wide: Reactive arthritis synovial fluid and blood were previously reported to contain some motif variants.

TCRdb reanalysed the 5' RACE reads using MiXCR and keeps one entry per CDR3 protein. The data contain more than 95,000 distinct CDR3 sequences, roughly 8.3% of them singletons. This clonotype was seen at least ten times. Its cognate antigen is unknown. V shed 1 base and J 0 bases; nucleotides not matched to a gene: 3. Germline V lookup: CDR1 SGHDT, CDR2 YYEEEE. CDR3 length: 16 residues. This sequence originates from a male donor with ankylosing spondylitis or in good health (not recorded which). The rearrangement joins TRBV5-6 to TRBJ2-1, with 8 bases fitting TRBD2. The sequenced sample was blood, either unsorted or a sorted T cell fraction (not recorded which). This CDR3 reads CASSLTGGSSYNEQFF. CDR3 bases: TGTGCCAGCAGCTTGACGGGGGGGAGCTCCTACAATGAGCAGTTCTTC.